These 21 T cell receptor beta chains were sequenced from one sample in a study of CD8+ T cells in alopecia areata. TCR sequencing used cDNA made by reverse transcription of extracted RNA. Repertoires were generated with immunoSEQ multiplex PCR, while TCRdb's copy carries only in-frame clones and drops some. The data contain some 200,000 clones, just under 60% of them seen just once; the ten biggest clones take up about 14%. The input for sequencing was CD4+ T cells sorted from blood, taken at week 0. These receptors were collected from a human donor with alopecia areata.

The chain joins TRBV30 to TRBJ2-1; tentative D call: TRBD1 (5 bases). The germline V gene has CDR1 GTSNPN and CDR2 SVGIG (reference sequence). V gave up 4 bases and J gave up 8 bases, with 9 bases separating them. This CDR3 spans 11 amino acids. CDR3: CAWKPGHEQFF. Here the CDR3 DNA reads TGTGCCTGGAAACCAGGGCATGAGCAGTTCTTC.

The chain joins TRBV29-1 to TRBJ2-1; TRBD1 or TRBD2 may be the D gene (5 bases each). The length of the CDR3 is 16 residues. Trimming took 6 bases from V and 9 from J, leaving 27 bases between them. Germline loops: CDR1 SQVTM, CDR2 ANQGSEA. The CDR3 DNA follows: TGCAGCGTCGCCACCGGGGCAGGGCGATCCGATGGTGAGCAGTTCTTC. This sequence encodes CSVATGAGRSDGEQFF.

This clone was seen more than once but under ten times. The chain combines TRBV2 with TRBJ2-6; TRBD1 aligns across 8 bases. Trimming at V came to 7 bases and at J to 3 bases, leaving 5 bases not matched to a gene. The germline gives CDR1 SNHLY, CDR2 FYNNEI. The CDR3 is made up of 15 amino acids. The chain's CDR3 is CASMLDRGGANVLTF. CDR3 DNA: TGTGCCAGCATGCTAGACAGGGGTGGGGCCAACGTCCTGACTTTC.

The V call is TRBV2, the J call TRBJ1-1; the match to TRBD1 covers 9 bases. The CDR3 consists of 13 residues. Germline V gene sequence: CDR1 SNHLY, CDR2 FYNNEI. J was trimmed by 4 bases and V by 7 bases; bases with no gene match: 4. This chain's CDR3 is CASTSDRGTEAFF. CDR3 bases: TGTGCCAGCACCTCGGACAGGGGCACTGAAGCTTTCTTT.

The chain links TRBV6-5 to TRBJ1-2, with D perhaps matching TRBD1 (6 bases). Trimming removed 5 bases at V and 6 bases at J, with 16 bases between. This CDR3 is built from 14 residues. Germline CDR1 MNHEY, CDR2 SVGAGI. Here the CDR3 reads CASSLRTVGNGYTF. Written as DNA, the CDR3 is TGTGCCAGCAGTCTCCGGACAGTTGGGAATGGCTACACCTTC.

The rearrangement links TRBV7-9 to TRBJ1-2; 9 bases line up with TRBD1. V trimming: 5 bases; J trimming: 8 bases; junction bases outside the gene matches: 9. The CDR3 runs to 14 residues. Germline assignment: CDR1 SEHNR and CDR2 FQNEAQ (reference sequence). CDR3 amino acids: CASSRDRAVQGYTF. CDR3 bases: TGTGCCAGCAGCCGGGACAGGGCGGTTCAAGGCTACACCTTC.

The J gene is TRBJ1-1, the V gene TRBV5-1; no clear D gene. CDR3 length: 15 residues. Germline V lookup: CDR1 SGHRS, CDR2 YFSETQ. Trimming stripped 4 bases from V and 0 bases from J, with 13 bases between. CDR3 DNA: TGCGCCAGCAGCCGGACTGGCGGCATGAACACTGAAGCTTTCTTT. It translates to CASSRTGGMNTEAFF.

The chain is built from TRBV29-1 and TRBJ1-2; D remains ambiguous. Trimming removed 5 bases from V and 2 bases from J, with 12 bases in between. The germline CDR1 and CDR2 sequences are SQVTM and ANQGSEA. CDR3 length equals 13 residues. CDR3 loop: CSVNAGSNYGYTF. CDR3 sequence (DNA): TGCAGCGTTAATGCGGGATCGAACTATGGCTACACCTTC. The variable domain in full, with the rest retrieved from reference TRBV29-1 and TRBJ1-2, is SAVISQKPSRDICQRGTSLTIQCQVDSQVTMMFWYRQQPGQSLTLIATANQGSEATYESGFVIDKFPISRPNLTFSTLTVSNMSPEDSSIYLCSVNAGSNYGYTFGSGTRLTVV.

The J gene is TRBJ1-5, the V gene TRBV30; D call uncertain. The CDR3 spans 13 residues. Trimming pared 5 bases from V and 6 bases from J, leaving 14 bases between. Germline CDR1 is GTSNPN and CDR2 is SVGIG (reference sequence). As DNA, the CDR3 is TGTGCCTGGGAGCGGGCATTTGGTCAGCCCCAGCATTTT. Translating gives CAWERAFGQPQHF.

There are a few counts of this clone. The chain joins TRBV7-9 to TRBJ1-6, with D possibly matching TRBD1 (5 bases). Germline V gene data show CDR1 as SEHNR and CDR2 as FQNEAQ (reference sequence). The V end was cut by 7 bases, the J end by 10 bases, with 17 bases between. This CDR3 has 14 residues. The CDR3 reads CASTPRGGSSPLHF. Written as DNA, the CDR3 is TGTGCCAGCACCCCGCGGGGGGGTTCGTCACCCCTCCACTTT.

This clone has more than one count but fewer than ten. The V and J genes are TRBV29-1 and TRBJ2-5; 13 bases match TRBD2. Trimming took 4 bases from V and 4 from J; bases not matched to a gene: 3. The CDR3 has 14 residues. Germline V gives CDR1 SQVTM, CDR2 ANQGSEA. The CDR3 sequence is CSVGGLAGIETQYF. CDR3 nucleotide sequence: TGCAGCGTTGGGGGACTAGCGGGGATAGAGACCCAGTACTTC.

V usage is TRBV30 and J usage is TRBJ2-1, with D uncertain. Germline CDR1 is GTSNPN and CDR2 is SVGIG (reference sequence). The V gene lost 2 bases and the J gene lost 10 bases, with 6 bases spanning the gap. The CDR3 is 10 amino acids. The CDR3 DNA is TGTGCCTGGAGTTTAACAGAGCAGTTCTTC. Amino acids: CAWSLTEQFF.

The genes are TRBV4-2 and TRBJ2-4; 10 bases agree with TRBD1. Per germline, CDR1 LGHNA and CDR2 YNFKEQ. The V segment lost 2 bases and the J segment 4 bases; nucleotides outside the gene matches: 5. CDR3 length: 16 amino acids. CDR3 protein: CASSQPTGGRKNIQYF. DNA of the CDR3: TGTGCCAGCAGCCAACCGACAGGGGGCAGGAAAAACATTCAGTACTTC.

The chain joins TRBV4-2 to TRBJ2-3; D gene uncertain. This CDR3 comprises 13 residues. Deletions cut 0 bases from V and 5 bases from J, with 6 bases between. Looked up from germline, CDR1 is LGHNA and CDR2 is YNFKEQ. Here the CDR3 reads CASSQEDQDTQYF. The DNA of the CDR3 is TGTGCCAGCAGCCAAGAGGATCAAGATACGCAGTATTTT.

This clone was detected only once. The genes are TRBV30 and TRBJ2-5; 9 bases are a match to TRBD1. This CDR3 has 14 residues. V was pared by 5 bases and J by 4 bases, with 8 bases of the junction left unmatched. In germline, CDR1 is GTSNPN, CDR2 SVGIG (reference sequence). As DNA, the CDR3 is TGTGCCTGGGAAGGGACAGGGACGGGAGAGACCCAGTACTTC. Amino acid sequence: CAWEGTGTGETQYF.

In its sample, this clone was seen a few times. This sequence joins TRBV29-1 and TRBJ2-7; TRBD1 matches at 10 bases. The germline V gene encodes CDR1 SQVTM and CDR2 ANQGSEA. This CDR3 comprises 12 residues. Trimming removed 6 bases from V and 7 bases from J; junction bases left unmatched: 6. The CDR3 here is CSVRTGGREQYF. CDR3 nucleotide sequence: TGCAGCGTAAGGACAGGGGGTAGAGAGCAGTACTTC.

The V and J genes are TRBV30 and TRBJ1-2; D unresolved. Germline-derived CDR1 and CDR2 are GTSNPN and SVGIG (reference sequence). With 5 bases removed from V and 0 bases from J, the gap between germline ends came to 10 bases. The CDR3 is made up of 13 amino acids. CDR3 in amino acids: CAWLPGANYGYTF. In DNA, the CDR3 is TGTGCCTGGTTACCCGGGGCTAACTATGGCTACACCTTC.

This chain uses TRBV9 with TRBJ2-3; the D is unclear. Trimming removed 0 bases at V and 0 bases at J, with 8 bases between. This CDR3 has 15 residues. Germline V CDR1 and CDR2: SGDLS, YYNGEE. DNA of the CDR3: TGTGCCAGCAGCGTAGCTGGACCGAGCACAGATACGCAGTATTTT. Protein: CASSVAGPSTDTQYF.

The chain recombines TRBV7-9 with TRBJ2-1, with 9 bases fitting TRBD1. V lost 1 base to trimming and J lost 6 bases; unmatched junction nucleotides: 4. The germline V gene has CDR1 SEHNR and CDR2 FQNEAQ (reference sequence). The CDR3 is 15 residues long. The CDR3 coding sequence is TGTGCCAGCAGCTTAGGGGACAGGGAGGGCAATGAGCAGTTCTTC. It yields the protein CASSLGDREGNEQFF.

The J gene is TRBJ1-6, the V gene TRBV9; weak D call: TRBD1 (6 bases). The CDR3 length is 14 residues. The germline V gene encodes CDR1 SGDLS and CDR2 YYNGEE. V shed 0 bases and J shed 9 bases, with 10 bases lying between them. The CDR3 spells CASSVGGQSSPLHF. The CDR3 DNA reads TGTGCCAGCAGCGTAGGAGGACAGTCTTCACCCCTCCACTTT. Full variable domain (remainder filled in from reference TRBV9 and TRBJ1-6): DSGVTQTPKHLITATGQRVTLRCSPRSGDLSVYWYQQSLDQGLQFLIQYYNGEERAKGNILERFSAQQFPDLHSELNLSSLELGDSALYFCASSVGGQSSPLHFGNGTRLTVT.

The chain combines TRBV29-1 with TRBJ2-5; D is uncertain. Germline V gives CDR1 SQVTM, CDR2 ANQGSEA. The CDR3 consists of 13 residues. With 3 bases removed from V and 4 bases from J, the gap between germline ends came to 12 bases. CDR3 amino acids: CSVDSGFGETQYF. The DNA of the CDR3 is TGCAGCGTTGATTCCGGGTTCGGAGAGACCCAGTACTTC. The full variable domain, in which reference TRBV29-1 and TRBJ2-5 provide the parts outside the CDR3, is SAVISQKPSRDICQRGTSLTIQCQVDSQVTMMFWYRQQPGQSLTLIATANQGSEATYESGFVIDKFPISRPNLTFSTLTVSNMSPEDSSIYLCSVDSGFGETQYFGPGTRLLVL.